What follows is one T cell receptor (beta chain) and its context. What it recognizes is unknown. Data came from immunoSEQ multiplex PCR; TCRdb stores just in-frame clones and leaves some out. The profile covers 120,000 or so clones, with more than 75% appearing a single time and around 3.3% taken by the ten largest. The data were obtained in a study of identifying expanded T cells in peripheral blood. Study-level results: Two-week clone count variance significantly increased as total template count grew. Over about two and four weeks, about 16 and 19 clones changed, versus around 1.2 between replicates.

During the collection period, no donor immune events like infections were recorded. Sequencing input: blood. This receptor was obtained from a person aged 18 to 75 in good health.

For the CDR3, the DNA is TGTGCCAGCAGAGGCAGGGCGGCTTTCGGGGAGCTGTTTTTT. Translation gives CASRGRAAFGELFF. This sequence joins TRBV7-9 and TRBJ2-2, with D perhaps TRBD1 (5 bases). Trimming pared 6 bases from V and 7 bases from J, leaving 15 bases between. The CDR3 spans 14 residues. The germline V gene has CDR1 SEHNR and CDR2 FQNEAQ (reference sequence).